What follows describes a single T cell receptor beta chain. This clonotype was seen at least ten times. Its antigen is not yet known. Per-base quality was not reported, and no clone a single base away is much larger than it. Trimming leaves V shorter by 0 bases and J shorter by 0 bases, with the junction holding 2 bases beyond the gene matches. Measured from the cysteine to the phenylalanine, the CDR3 is 15 residues long. This entry keeps only the CDR3 DNA: 45 bases, framed from base 1. The germline V gene (reference sequence) sets CDR1 to DFQATT and CDR2 to SNEGSKA. Library method: 5' RACE. The run used an Illumina HiSeq 2500. A second PCR of roughly 7 to 11 cycles was performed with a sample-barcoded 5' primer and a J-beta primer mix. A template-switch 5' adaptor carrying 12 random nucleotides introduced a unique molecular identifier onto each TCR beta cDNA molecule. Each sample yielded at least 2.5 million CDR3-containing paired-end reads. All of the RNA was converted into first-strand cDNA using the Mint cDNA synthesis kit, with a TRBC-specific oligonucleotide serving as the primer. After uracil-DNA glycosylase treatment, a first 18-cycle PCR used universal primers M1SS and BC2_uni_R on all cDNA. For the original study's pipeline: Normalization of each sample was performed by random selection of 1 million high-quality reads, each carrying a distinct molecular identifier. Instead of being binned into consensus sequences, reads that shared molecular identifiers were thrown out. CDR3 identification, clonotype clustering and error correction used MiTCR with a Q25 quality threshold and the strictest error-elimination algorithm. A nonparametric unseen species model with Euler transformation was used to estimate lower-bound total TCR beta diversity. The public reads were reprocessed in TCRdb via fastp at Q25 and MiXCR, keeping in-frame beta chains. Each entry is one CDR3 protein sequence, shown with its most common DNA and genes. TCRdb, not the original authors, processed these V and J calls. In this sample the table shows about 650,000 distinct CDR3 sequences, about 34% of which occur a single time. 15% of the sample rests with the top ten.

Systemically healthy Caucasian individuals from Russia, approximately 39 in total and aged about 6 to 100 years, were included as donors. Each donor gave approximately 9.3 milliliters of peripheral blood, collected into EDTA-treated Vacutainer tubes. PBMCs were isolated by Ficoll-Paque density-gradient centrifugation, with at least 7 million obtained per sample. Total RNA, at least 5 micrograms per sample, was extracted from PBMCs with Trizol reagent. For every donor, an aliquot of PBMCs went through flow cytometry to measure the percentages of naive CD45RAhigh/CD27high T cells. This entry comes from a study of blood T cells in healthy people across ages (dated by TCRdb to the mid-2010s). Study-level background: Template switching captured roughly one uniquely barcoded TCR beta cDNA molecule per two T cells in model experiments. Age-related changes in TCR beta repertoire diversity were measured in the study by deep sequencing normalized with unique cDNA molecular identifiers. Donors were grouped into four age groups: young (average about 15 years), middle-aged (about 40), aged (about 60) and long-lived (approximately 81). To avoid experimental bias, donors of different ages were randomly spread across the sequencing lanes. The study analyzed two additional independent replicas of 1 million unique cDNA reads from the same blood draw for two donors, one aged 18 to 29 and one aged 80 or older.

The research as a whole found: Observed TCR beta diversity per million T cells fell roughly linearly with age, and a significant reduction was already apparent by age around 40. Compared with the aged group, the long-lived group had more naive CD4+ T cells, fewer expanded clones and increased TCR diversity, suggesting age selection. Donor CMV infection status was unknown, potentially confounding age-related changes in expanded clonotypes. The percentage of naive T cells measured by flow cytometry correlated strongly with observed TCR beta diversity. Estimates of total diversity from one million sequenced T cells were regarded as lower bounds and underestimates. Since profiling was done on bulk unsorted PBMCs, naive and antigen-experienced compartments could not be conclusively compared.

Recombination linked TRBV20-1 to TRBJ2-1, with 7 bases in between that match TRBD1. The receptor's source is a woman at least 80 years old in good health. Donor details come from another sample of the same person, matched by shared clones. The sample was blood. The DNA reads as follows: TGCAGTGCTAGAGATGACAGGGTCTCCTACAATGAGCAGTTCTTC. The translation is CSARDDRVSYNEQFF.